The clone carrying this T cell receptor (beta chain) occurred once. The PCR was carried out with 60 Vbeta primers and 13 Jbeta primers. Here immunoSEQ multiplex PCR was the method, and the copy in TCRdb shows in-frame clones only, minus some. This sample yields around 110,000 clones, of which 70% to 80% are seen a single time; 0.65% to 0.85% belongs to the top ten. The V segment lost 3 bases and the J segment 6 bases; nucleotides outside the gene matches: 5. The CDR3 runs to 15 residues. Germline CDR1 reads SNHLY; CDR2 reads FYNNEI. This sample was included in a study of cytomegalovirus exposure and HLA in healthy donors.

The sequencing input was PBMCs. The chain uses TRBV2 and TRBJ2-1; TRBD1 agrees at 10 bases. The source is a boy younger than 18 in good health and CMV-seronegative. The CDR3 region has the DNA TGTGCCAGCAGTGAGGGACAGGGGATCCTCAATGAGCAGTTCTTC. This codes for CASSEGQGILNEQFF.